Given below is one T cell receptor beta chain in context. This sample stems from a study of T cell changes during pregnancy in multiple sclerosis. The CDR3 covers 14 residues. Germline assignment: CDR1 SGHTA and CDR2 FQGTGA. V lost 6 bases, J lost 6 bases, and 8 bases stayed unmatched. The method was immunoSEQ multiplex PCR; TCRdb's version includes in-frame clones alone and lacks a portion of them. This table has tens of thousands of clones, about 91% appearing once. Here the sequenced sample was CD4+ T cells from peripheral blood mononuclear cells, taken in the third trimester of pregnancy. This sequence originates from a female donor in good health, enrolled as a control in a pregnancy study. The chain joins TRBV7-3 to TRBJ2-3, with TRBD1 matching over 8 bases. The CDR3 nucleotides read TGTGCCAGCAGTCAGACAGGGGCCCCTGATACGCAGTATTTT. Translation gives CASSQTGAPDTQYF. Complete variable domain (other parts from reference TRBV7-3 and TRBJ2-3): GAGVSQTPSNKVTEKGKYVELRCDPISGHTALYWYRQSLGQGPEFLIYFQGTGAADDSGLPNDRFFAVRPEGSVSTLKIQRTERGDSAVYLCASSQTGAPDTQYFGPGTRLTVL.